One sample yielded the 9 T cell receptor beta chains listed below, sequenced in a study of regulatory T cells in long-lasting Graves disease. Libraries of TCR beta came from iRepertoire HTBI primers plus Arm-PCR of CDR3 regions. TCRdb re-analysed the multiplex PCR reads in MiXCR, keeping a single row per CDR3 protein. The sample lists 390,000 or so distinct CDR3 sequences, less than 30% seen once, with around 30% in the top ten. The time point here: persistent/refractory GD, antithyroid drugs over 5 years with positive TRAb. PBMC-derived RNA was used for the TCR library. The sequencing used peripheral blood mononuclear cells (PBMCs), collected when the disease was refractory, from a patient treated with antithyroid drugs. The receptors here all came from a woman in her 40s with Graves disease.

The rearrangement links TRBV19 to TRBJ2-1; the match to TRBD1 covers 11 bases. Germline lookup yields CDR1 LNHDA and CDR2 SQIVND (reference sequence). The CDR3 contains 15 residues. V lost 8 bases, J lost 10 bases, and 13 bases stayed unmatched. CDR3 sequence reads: CASQGWTGGPAEQFF. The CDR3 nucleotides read TGTGCCAGTCAAGGTTGGACAGGGGGCCCAGCGGAGCAGTTCTTC.

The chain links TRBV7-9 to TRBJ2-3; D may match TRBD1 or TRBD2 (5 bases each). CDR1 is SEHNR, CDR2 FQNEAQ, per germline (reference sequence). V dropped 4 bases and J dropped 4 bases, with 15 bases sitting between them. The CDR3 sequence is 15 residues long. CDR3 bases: TGTGCCAGCAGCTCTGGGGCAGCGGACGCAGATACGCAGTATTTT. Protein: CASSSGAADADTQYF.

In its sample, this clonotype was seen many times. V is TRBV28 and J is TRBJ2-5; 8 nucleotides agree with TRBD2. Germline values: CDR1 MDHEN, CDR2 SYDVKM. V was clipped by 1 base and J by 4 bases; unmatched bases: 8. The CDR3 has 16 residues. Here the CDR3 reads CASSLLSSGSPETQYF. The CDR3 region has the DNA TGTGCCAGCAGTTTATTGTCCAGCGGGAGTCCAGAGACCCAGTACTTC. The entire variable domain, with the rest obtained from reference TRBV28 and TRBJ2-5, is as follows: DVKVTQSSRYLVKRTGEKVFLECVQDMDHENMFWYRQDPGLGLRLIYFSYDVKMKEKGDIPEGYSVSREKKERFSLILESASTNQTSMYLCASSLLSSGSPETQYFGPGTRLLVL.

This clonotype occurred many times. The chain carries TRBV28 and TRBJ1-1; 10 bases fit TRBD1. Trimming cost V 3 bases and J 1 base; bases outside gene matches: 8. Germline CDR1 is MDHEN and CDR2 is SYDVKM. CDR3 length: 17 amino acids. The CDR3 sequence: CASSLCWDRGENTEAFF. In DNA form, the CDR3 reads TGTGCCAGCAGTTTGTGTTGGGACAGGGGCGAGAACACTGAAGCTTTCTTT.

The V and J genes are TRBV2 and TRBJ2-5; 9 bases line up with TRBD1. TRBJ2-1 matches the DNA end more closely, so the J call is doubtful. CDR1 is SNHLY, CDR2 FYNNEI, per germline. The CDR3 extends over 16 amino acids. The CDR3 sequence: CASRNTGTGPSNEQFF. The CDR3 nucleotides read TGTGCCAGCAGAAATACCGGGACAGGGCCCTCCAATGAGCAGTTCTTC.

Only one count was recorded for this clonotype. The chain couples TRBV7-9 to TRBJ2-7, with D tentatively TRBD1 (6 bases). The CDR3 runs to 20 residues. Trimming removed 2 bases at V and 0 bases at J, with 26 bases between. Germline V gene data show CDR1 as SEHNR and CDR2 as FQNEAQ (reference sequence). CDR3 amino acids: CASSLPTTNRATGSSYEQYF. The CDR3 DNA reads TGTGCCAGCAGCTTACCCACAACGAACCGGGCAACAGGGAGCTCCTACGAGCAGTACTTC.

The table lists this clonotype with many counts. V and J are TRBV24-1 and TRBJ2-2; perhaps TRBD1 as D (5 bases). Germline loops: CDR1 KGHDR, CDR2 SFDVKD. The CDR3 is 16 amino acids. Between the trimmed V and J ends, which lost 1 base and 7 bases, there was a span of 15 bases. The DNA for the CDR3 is TGTGCCACCAGTGATTTTTTCGCCTCCCAGGGCGGGGAGCTGTTTTTT. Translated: CATSDFFASQGGELFF.

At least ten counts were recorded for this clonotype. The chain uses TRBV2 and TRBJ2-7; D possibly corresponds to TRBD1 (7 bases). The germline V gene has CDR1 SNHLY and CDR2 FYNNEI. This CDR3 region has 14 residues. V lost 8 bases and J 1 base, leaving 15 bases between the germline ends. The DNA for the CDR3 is TGTGCCAGCTCGAGGCAGGGGGGATCCTACGAGCAGTACTTC. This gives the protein CASSRQGGSYEQYF. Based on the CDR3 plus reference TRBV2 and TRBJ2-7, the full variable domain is EPEVTQTPSHQVTQMGQEVILRCVPISNHLYFYWYRQILGQKVEFLVSFYNNEISEKSEIFDDQFSVERPDGSNFTLKIRSTKLEDSAMYFCASSRQGGSYEQYFGPGTRLTVT.

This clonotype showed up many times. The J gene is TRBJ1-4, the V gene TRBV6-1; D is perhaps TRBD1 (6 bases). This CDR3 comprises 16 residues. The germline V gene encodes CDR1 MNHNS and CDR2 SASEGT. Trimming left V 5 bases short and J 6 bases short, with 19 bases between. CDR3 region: CASSQSPWGPDEKLFF. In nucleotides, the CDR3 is TGTGCCAGCAGTCAGTCCCCGTGGGGGCCGGATGAAAAACTGTTTTTT.